This is a list of T cell receptor beta chains from one sample in a study of cytomegalovirus exposure and HLA in healthy donors. Profiled with immunoSEQ multiplex PCR; TCRdb holds only in-frame clones, not every one. Seen here are some 170,000 clones, roughly 85% observed once, and the top ten hold about 2.2%. Sample: PBMCs. The source is a middle-aged man in good health and CMV-seronegative. Each CDR3 is given without its conserved first and last residue. The order of the fields is V gene, D gene, J gene, CDR3 protein. D genes are given only for firm matches.

V gene: TRBV5-1
D gene: -
J gene: TRBJ2-7
CDR3 protein: ASSVTELSYEQY

V gene: TRBV23-1
D gene: TRBD1
J gene: TRBJ2-5
CDR3 protein: ASRLDRKETQY

V gene: TRBV28
D gene: TRBD2
J gene: TRBJ2-1
CDR3 protein: ASIMMGGYNEQF

V gene: TRBV7-8
D gene: -
J gene: TRBJ2-1
CDR3 protein: ASSFSSGETRF

V gene: TRBV14
D gene: TRBD2
J gene: TRBJ2-1
CDR3 protein: ASSRTSGMPYNEQF

V gene: TRBV4-2
D gene: -
J gene: TRBJ1-4
CDR3 protein: ASSQDPIPNEKLF

V gene: TRBV7-9
D gene: -
J gene: TRBJ1-1
CDR3 protein: ASSLEGMSGTEAF

V gene: TRBV11-1
D gene: TRBD2
J gene: TRBJ2-7
CDR3 protein: ASSLISSGRAEQY

V gene: TRBV30
D gene: -
J gene: TRBJ2-5
CDR3 protein: AWSAGLGETQY

V gene: TRBV11-2
D gene: -
J gene: TRBJ2-2
CDR3 protein: ASSLLILGTGELF